This T cell receptor beta chain was profiled in a study of T cells after somatic rescue of genetic block (TCRdb year 2020). A note on the overall study: What the study looked at was long-term robustness, specifically in a T-cell system that came about through somatic rescue of a genetic block in T-cell development.

A word on this clone: No cognate antigen has been identified for it. Within one base of it there is no much larger clone, and no base qualities were kept.

Library generation was performed with the immunoSEQ multiplex PCR assay. Imported from immuneACCESS, the table was reduced by TCRdb to in-frame sequences with V and J called. These copies leave out some clones; in studies compared against another copy, an unresolved V gene accounts for under half, and the cause of the remainder is not known. This sample has tens of thousands of clones in its table, and 95% to 96% of those were observed once. About 0.076% of the sample goes to the ten largest clones. Based on the germline V gene (reference sequence), the CDR1 and CDR2 sequences are GTSNPN and SVGIG. V ends up 2 bases short and J 4 bases short, with an unmatched junction base count of 7. Measured from the cysteine to the phenylalanine, the CDR3 is 15 residues long. The CDR3 DNA has 45 bases and is translated from base 1.

The sequence is built from TRBV30 and TRBJ1-2, with 10 middle bases fitting TRBD1. The source of this sequence is a child younger than two. The sample consisted of peripheral blood mononuclear cells (PBMCs). The nucleotide sequence reads TGTGCCTGGAGTCTCTGGGACAGGGGTGTCTATGGCTACACCTTC. Translated, this is CAWSLWDRGVYGYTF.